This TCR beta chain was found in a study of cytomegalovirus exposure and HLA in healthy donors. Whole-study results and caveats: Follow-up analysis later connected one missense variant in DCLRE1C with trimming of TCR beta V- and J-genes.

The PCR ran on 60 Vbeta and 13 Jbeta primers. Original processing notes: Per a later analysis, the number of unique TCR beta chains was about 80 million, of which roughly 10 million were shared. Generated by immunoSEQ multiplex PCR, the TCRdb table keeps only in-frame clones and is missing some. The D gene and trimming were derived from the DNA, and the V and J assignments and clone size from that table. The sample has 130,000 or so clones; 60% to 80% are singletons. There are 16 residues in the CDR3. CDR1 and CDR2 from the germline V gene are SGHRS and YFSETQ. The ends lost 0 bases at V and 1 base at J; junction bases unmatched: 4. As regards this clone: No antigen is known for it.

V and J are TRBV5-1 and TRBJ2-3, with 8 bases fitting TRBD2. What was sequenced was PBMCs. This sequence was found in a woman in her sixties in good health and CMV-seronegative. The CDR3 protein is CASSLGLARGTDTQYF. Here the CDR3 DNA reads TGCGCCAGCAGCTTGGGACTAGCGCGGGGCACAGATACGCAGTATTTT.